The entry below describes one T cell receptor beta chain. No antigen is known for it. This sample is drawn from a study of CD8 T cells in Susac syndrome. Points from the study as a whole: Across the total CD8+ repertoires, sixteen Susac-specific public clones were found. The CD8+ TEMRA repertoires yielded about 5 such clones. It was acknowledged in the study that the number of individuals who were included in its TCR sequencing and HLA analysis was relatively small.

Random hexamers primed reverse transcription of about 0.45 to 1 ug RNA. Multiplex immunoSEQ PCR targeted 54 Vbeta and 13 Jbeta TCR beta segments. MiXCR, applied by TCRdb to the immunoSEQ multiplex PCR reads, yields one record per CDR3 protein. Seen here are 95,000 to 150,000 distinct CDR3 sequences, 85% to 95% observed once, and the top ten hold more than 0.25%. The sample taken for sequencing was CD8+ T cells from PBMCs. This sequence originates from a human donor with Susac syndrome.

CDR3 sequence: CASSLLDSYNEQFF. CDR3 in DNA: TGTGCCAGCAGTTTATTGGACAGCTACAATGAGCAGTTCTTC. The chain employs TRBV27 and TRBJ2-1; D might be TRBD1 (6 bases). V dropped 1 base and J dropped 3 bases, with 7 bases sitting between them. Germline V lookup: CDR1 MNHEY, CDR2 SMNVEV (reference sequence). CDR3 length equals 14 residues.